Below, 29 T cell receptor beta chains from the same sample are listed, as sequenced in a study of CD8+CD57+ T cells in acquired aplastic anemia. Patients picked for sequencing had shown CD8+CD57+ cell expansion detected by flow cytometry. Genomic DNA, the template, was used for profiling of the TCR beta VDJ and CDR3. One entry per CDR3 protein, called by TCRdb with MiXCR from the reads. The sample yields fewer than 200,000 distinct CDR3 sequences, roughly half seen once. Sequencing was carried out using sorted CD4+, CD8+, or CD8+CD57+ T cells (not recorded which) from PBMCs. These receptors originate from a human donor with aplastic anemia.

The sample holds many counts of this clonotype. As DNA, the CDR3 is TGTGCCAGTAGTATATCTACGGGCGCAGGAGGCTACACCTTC. Translated, it gives CASSISTGAGGYTF. The chain carries TRBV19 and TRBJ1-2; D is uncertain. Looked up from germline, CDR1 is LNHDA and CDR2 is SQIVND (reference sequence). V was clipped by 2 bases and J by 8 bases, with 15 bases between them. The CDR3 sequence is 14 residues long.

This clonotype was recorded a few times. The chain employs TRBV2 and TRBJ2-2; 8 nucleotides align to TRBD2. J was trimmed by 1 base and V by 3 bases; bases with no gene match: 1. CDR3 length: 15 residues. The V gene's germline CDR1 is SNHLY and CDR2 FYNNEI. The CDR3 loop reads CASSDGRGNTGELFF. The CDR3 DNA follows: TGTGCCAGCAGTGACGGGAGGGGGAACACCGGGGAGCTGTTTTTT.

This clonotype turned up a few times. CDR3 sequence (DNA): TGTGCCAGCAGCTTTGGGACTGAAGAGACCCAGTACTTC. It yields the protein CASSFGTEETQYF. The genes are TRBV7-6 and TRBJ2-7, with TRBD2 as a possible D gene (6 bases). The J call is in doubt because the DNA end fits TRBJ2-5 better. This CDR3 spans 13 amino acids. CDR1 SGHVS and CDR2 FNYEAQ come from the germline V gene.

This clonotype came up a few times. V gene TRBV28 combines with J gene TRBJ1-2, with D perhaps matching TRBD1 (5 bases). Per the germline V gene, CDR1 is MDHEN and CDR2 is SYDVKM. The CDR3 runs 14 residues. Trimming took 5 bases from V and 1 from J, leaving 11 bases between them. The CDR3 loop is CASSPGGGNYGYTF. CDR3 coding DNA: TGTGCCAGCAGTCCGGGCGGGGGTAACTATGGCTACACCTTC.

The V call is TRBV29-1, the J call TRBJ2-3; 8 bases line up with TRBD1. V lost 5 bases, J lost 4 bases, and 5 bases stayed unmatched. This CDR3 comprises 13 residues. Germline V gene sequence: CDR1 SQVTM, CDR2 ANQGSEA. The CDR3 DNA sequence: TGCAGCGTTACAGGGGGTGTAGCAGATACGCAGTATTTT. Translating gives CSVTGGVADTQYF.

In the case of this clonotype: Being one base from a much bigger clone, this may be a read error. The gene calls are TRBV6-1 and TRBJ2-7; 9 bases are shared with TRBD1. CDR1 and CDR2 (germline): MNHNS, SASEGT. V was pared by 5 bases and J by 5 bases, with 7 bases of the junction left unmatched. This CDR3 has 14 residues. The CDR3 coding sequence is TGTGCCAGCAGTCCCGGGACAGGGATCCACGAGCAGTACTTC. It is translated as CASSPGTGIHEQYF.

The chain has TRBV7-8 and TRBJ2-7; TRBD2 matches at 10 bases. V lost 1 base to trimming and J lost 7 bases; unmatched junction nucleotides: 7. Germline values: CDR1 SGHVS, CDR2 FQNEAQ. The CDR3 consists of 15 residues. CDR3 coding DNA: TGTGCCAGCAGCTTAGTCCGCCTACTAGCGGGGGAGCAGTACTTC. Its translation is CASSLVRLLAGEQYF.

The table lists this clonotype with a few counts. The V gene is TRBV19, the J gene TRBJ2-7, with D possibly matching TRBD2 (5 bases). Germline loops: CDR1 LNHDA, CDR2 SQIVND (reference sequence). The CDR3 is made up of 14 amino acids. V lost 3 bases and J 2 bases, leaving 11 bases between the germline ends. The CDR3 DNA follows: TGTGCCAGTAGTATTGGCCAGCGGACCTACGAGCAGTACTTC. This codes for CASSIGQRTYEQYF.

The rearrangement joins TRBV7-8 to TRBJ2-7, with 9 bases aligning to TRBD1. The germline V gene encodes CDR1 SGHVS and CDR2 FQNEAQ. V was pared by 5 bases and J by 0 bases, with 5 bases of the junction left unmatched. The CDR3 contains 15 residues. CDR3 coding DNA: TGTGCCAGCAGCCAACGGACAGGGGACTCCTACGAGCAGTACTTC. It is translated as CASSQRTGDSYEQYF.

This clonotype has a count of ten or more. V and J are TRBV19 and TRBJ2-6; 7 positions match TRBD1. This CDR3 spans 17 amino acids. V shed 7 bases, J shed 0 bases, and the junction held 9 bases outside the gene matches. In germline, CDR1 is LNHDA, CDR2 SQIVND (reference sequence). The CDR3 nucleotides read TGTGCCAGTACCGGGACAGTGTTCCTCTCTGGGGCCAACGTCCTGACTTTC. Protein product: CASTGTVFLSGANVLTF.

This clonotype appeared a few times. This chain joins TRBV20-1 and TRBJ1-2, with a possible D match to TRBD1 (5 bases). The germline CDR1 and CDR2 sequences are DFQATT and SNEGSKA (reference sequence). V shed 5 bases and J shed 2 bases, with 15 bases lying between them. The CDR3 is 14 residues long. In DNA, the CDR3 is TGCAGTGCTCCGGCGGGGGGTTTGAACTATGGCTACACCTTC. It codes for CSAPAGGLNYGYTF.

This clonotype was picked up many times. The chain recombines TRBV14 with TRBJ1-2, with 7 bases lining up with TRBD1. The CDR3 runs 15 residues. Germline CDR1 SGHDN, CDR2 FVKESK. The V gene end was trimmed by 3 bases and the J gene end by 4 bases; junction bases not matched to a gene: 8. CDR3 loop: CASSQDQGQRYGYTF. CDR3 nucleotides: TGTGCCAGCAGCCAGGATCAGGGACAGCGCTATGGCTACACCTTC.

The chain carries TRBV7-8 and TRBJ2-3; possible D gene TRBD1, 5 bases. V was clipped by 5 bases and J by 3 bases, with 9 bases between them. The CDR3 is 13 residues long. CDR1 is SGHVS and CDR2 is FQNEAQ in the germline V gene. The CDR3 loop reads CASSIQVTDTQYF. The CDR3 region has the DNA TGTGCCAGCAGCATACAGGTGACAGATACGCAGTATTTT.

This clonotype was seen many times. This rearrangement joins TRBV5-1 to TRBJ2-5, with 13 positions matching TRBD2. Germline loops: CDR1 SGHRS, CDR2 YFSETQ. V shed 2 bases and J 5 bases; nucleotides not matched to a gene: 9. The CDR3 extends over 17 amino acids. The CDR3 DNA reads TGCGCCAGCAGCTTACTTCAGGGGACTAGCGGGGTGGAGACCCAGTACTTC. The encoded protein is CASSLLQGTSGVETQYF.

This sequence joins TRBV25-1 and TRBJ2-2; TRBD1 might be the D (5 bases). The CDR3 covers 17 residues. Germline lookup yields CDR1 MGHDK and CDR2 SYGVNS. V was pared by 6 bases and J by 2 bases, with 19 bases between. In DNA, the CDR3 is TGTGCCAGCAGCTCCCTAATACCGACAGAAAACACCGGGGAGCTGTTTTTT. It translates to CASSSLIPTENTGELFF.

About this clonotype: A junction end diverges from the germline sequence, so it may reflect a read error. The chain couples TRBV10-3 to TRBJ2-5, with D possibly TRBD1 on 6 matching bases. Germline lookup yields CDR1 ENHRY and CDR2 SYGVKD. The CDR3 is 16 amino acids. CDR3 region: CATSESQGPYGETQYF. The CDR3, as DNA: TGTGCCACCAGTGAGAGCCAGGGGCCCTACGGGGAGACCCAGTACTTC.

This clonotype was seen a few times. The chain recombines TRBV24-1 with TRBJ2-5; no firm D call. This CDR3 comprises 14 residues. V was clipped by 0 bases and J by 5 bases, with 9 bases between them. Germline V gives CDR1 KGHDR, CDR2 SFDVKD. The CDR3 bases are TGTGCCACCAGTGATTTGCAGGACGGGGAGACCCAGTACTTC. As protein: CATSDLQDGETQYF.

The rearrangement uses TRBV29-1 and TRBJ2-2, with D possibly TRBD1 on 6 matching bases. V dropped 5 bases and J dropped 5 bases, with 15 bases sitting between them. The CDR3 is 14 amino acids. Looked up from germline, CDR1 is SQVTM and CDR2 is ANQGSEA. The DNA for the CDR3 is TGCAGCGTTAGGGACACAAGAAGTACCGGGGAGCTGTTTTTT. Its protein is CSVRDTRSTGELFF.

The CDR3 reads CAISRALAGGPNETQYF. The CDR3 DNA follows: TGTGCCATCAGTCGAGCGCTAGCGGGAGGGCCTAATGAGACCCAGTACTTC. This chain uses TRBV10-3 with TRBJ2-5; 12 nucleotides match TRBD2. Trimming took 5 bases from V and 5 from J; bases not matched to a gene: 12. The CDR3 has 17 amino acids. CDR1 and CDR2 from the germline V gene are ENHRY and SYGVKD.

The chain has TRBV30 and TRBJ1-2, with D tentatively TRBD1 (5 bases). The CDR3 length is 14 residues. CDR1 is GTSNPN and CDR2 is SVGIG in the germline V gene (reference sequence). V lost 1 base and J 12 bases, leaving 21 bases between the germline ends. The CDR3: CAWSGGGLLRGDTF. The CDR3 DNA is TGTGCCTGGAGTGGCGGAGGATTACTTCGGGGCGACACCTTC.

There are many counts of this clonotype. The genes are TRBV7-8 and TRBJ1-1; D is undetermined. Germline values: CDR1 SGHVS, CDR2 FQNEAQ. The CDR3 is 14 residues long. The V gene lost 1 base and the J gene lost 4 bases, with 10 bases spanning the gap. CDR3 in amino acids: CASSLGELGTEAFF. The CDR3 nucleotides are TGTGCCAGCAGCTTAGGGGAGTTGGGCACTGAAGCTTTCTTT.

This clonotype occurred a few times. The V call is TRBV15, the J call TRBJ2-3; D call uncertain. The CDR3 runs to 13 residues. Germline V lookup: CDR1 LNHNV, CDR2 YYDKDF (reference sequence). Trimming left V 5 bases short and J 2 bases short, with 8 bases between. CDR3 sequence reads: CATSLDITDTQYF. CDR3 sequence (DNA): TGTGCCACCAGCCTTGACATCACAGATACGCAGTATTTT.

The V and J genes are TRBV20-1 and TRBJ1-5, with TRBD1 matching 12 bases. CDR1 DFQATT and CDR2 SNEGSKA come from the germline V gene (reference sequence). The CDR3 totals 17 residues. The J segment lost 1 base and the V segment lost 6 bases, leaving 10 bases of the junction unmatched. The CDR3 DNA sequence: TGCAGTGCAAGCACGGGACAGGGGGCAGTAAGCAATCAGCCCCAGCATTTT. Protein product: CSASTGQGAVSNQPQHF.

This clonotype was detected only once. CDR3 bases: TGCAGTGCTCGCCGACAGGGATCCTACGAGCAGTACTTC. The encoded protein is CSARRQGSYEQYF. This chain uses TRBV20-1 with TRBJ2-7, with 7 bases identical to TRBD1. Germline-derived CDR1 and CDR2 are DFQATT and SNEGSKA (reference sequence). The CDR3 runs to 13 residues. V trimming: 5 bases; J trimming: 1 base; junction bases outside the gene matches: 5.

V is TRBV18 and J is TRBJ2-3, with 10 bases that match TRBD2. The CDR3 totals 16 residues. Trimming removed 6 bases from V and 5 bases from J; junction bases left unmatched: 11. Germline V gene lookup returns CDR1 KGHSH and CDR2 LQKENI. The CDR3 DNA reads as TGTGCCAGCTCCGCCTCCCTAGCGGGGGACCAAGATACGCAGTATTTT. It yields the protein CASSASLAGDQDTQYF.

This clonotype was seen many times. This chain links TRBV20-1 with TRBJ2-7; D perhaps matches TRBD1 (6 bases). V lost 3 bases and J lost 2, with 8 bases in between. The CDR3 contains 12 residues. Germline lookup yields CDR1 DFQATT and CDR2 SNEGSKA (reference sequence). CDR3 nucleotide sequence: TGCAGTGCTAGTGAGGGGGCCTACGAGCAGTACTTC. This codes for CSASEGAYEQYF.

As regards this clonotype: Lacking the conserved final phenylalanine or tryptophan, this CDR3 likely reflects a read error. The chain carries TRBV2 and TRBJ1-2; D call uncertain. CDR1 SNHLY and CDR2 FYNNEI come from the germline V gene. The V and J ends lost 7 bases and 2 bases respectively, with 5 bases between them. This CDR3 is 11 amino acids long. The CDR3 DNA reads as TGTGCCAGCAAGACAAACTATGGCTACACCCTC. Its protein is CASKTNYGYTL.

This clonotype appeared many times. The chain carries TRBV11-3 and TRBJ2-2; 7 nucleotides match TRBD1. CDR3 length equals 16 residues. Trimming at V came to 1 base and at J to 2 bases, leaving 4 bases not matched to a gene. Germline CDR1 SGHNT, CDR2 YENEEA. Here the CDR3 reads CASSLGQGGNTGELFF. As DNA, the CDR3 is TGTGCCAGCAGCTTAGGCCAAGGGGGCAACACCGGGGAGCTGTTTTTT.

This chain links TRBV9 with TRBJ2-7; 11 nucleotides agree with TRBD2. Germline lookup yields CDR1 SGDLS and CDR2 YYNGEE. The CDR3 is 16 amino acids. With 4 bases clipped from V and 2 bases from J, the junction kept 8 bases outside the gene matches. DNA for the CDR3: TGTGCCAGCAGCCCGGCGGCTAGCGGGAGGACCTACGAGCAGTACTTC. Translating gives CASSPAASGRTYEQYF.